Detailed here is one T cell receptor (beta chain). The source of the sample is a study of blood T cell repertoires in COVID-19. Study context: The analysed material was cDNA or gDNA that came from T cells, B-cell-depleted T cells, or PBMCs.

Authors' data handling: The authors estimated nucleated cell counts from reference gene primer amplification. TCRdb's table, derived via immunoSEQ multiplex PCR, lists solely in-frame clones and lacks some. The DNA was the basis for D and trimming; V, J and clone size are from that table. This table holds approximately 150,000 clones, around nine tenths found once. This CDR3 spans 13 amino acids. V shed 6 bases and J shed 1 base, with 9 bases lying between them. Germline assignment: CDR1 MGHRA and CDR2 YSYEKL. Sequenced: peripheral blood. The chain recombines TRBV4-1 with TRBJ1-1; TRBD1 might be the D (5 bases). This TCR was recovered from a human donor in a cohort sampled during active COVID-19. CDR3 region: CASRRTPNTEAFF. CDR3 coding DNA: TGCGCCAGCAGACGGACACCGAACACTGAAGCTTTCTTT.